This T cell receptor (beta chain) was retrieved from a study of siplizumab effects on memory and regulatory T cells. Profiling relied on immunoSEQ multiplex PCR, and the TCRdb table lists in-frame clones only, not all of them. Of more than 90,000 clones listed, over 90% are singletons. As regards this clone: Its target is unknown.

The V gene's germline CDR1 is LNHDA and CDR2 SQIVND (reference sequence). The CDR3 covers 15 residues. Deletions cut 8 bases from V and 12 bases from J, with 25 bases between. General observations from the study: Naive T cell populations appeared to exhibit greater diversity than memory cells and appeared to be major alloresponse contributors. For mappable alloreactive CD4+ clones, the mean Treg-derived fraction was about 72% with siplizumab and approximately 26% in controls.

The sequence was obtained from a human donor in good health. This chain joins TRBV19 and TRBJ1-4; TRBD1 might be the D (6 bases). Input material: non-Treg CD4+ T cells sorted from blood. CDR3 sequence: CASRLSTGFLSQLFF. The DNA for the CDR3 is TGTGCCAGTCGTCTCTCCACAGGGTTTCTCTCCCAACTGTTTTTT.